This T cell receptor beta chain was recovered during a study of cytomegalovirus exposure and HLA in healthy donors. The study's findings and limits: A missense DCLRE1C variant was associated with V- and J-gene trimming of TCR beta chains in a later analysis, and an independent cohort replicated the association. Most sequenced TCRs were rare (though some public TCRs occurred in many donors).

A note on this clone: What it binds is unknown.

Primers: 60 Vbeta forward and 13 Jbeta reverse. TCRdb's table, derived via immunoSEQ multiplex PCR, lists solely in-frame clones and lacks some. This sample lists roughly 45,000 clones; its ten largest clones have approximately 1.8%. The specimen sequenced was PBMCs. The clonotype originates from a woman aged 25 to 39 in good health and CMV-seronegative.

The CDR3 loop is CASSPGREGNEQFF. CDR3 bases: TGCGCCAGCAGCCCGGGGCGGGAGGGCAATGAGCAGTTCTTC. This chain joins TRBV5-1 and TRBJ2-1; 9 nucleotides agree with TRBD2. Per germline, CDR1 SGHRS and CDR2 YFSETQ. V was clipped by 4 bases and J by 6 bases; unmatched bases: 5. The CDR3 extends over 14 amino acids.